The 26 T cell receptor beta chains reported below all come from one sample, sequenced in a study of tissue T cells after allogeneic stem cell transplantation. Stated time point: mouse harvest day 7 after allogeneic transplant. Mouse grafts combined 10^7 T-cell-depleted bone marrow cells with 10^6 splenic CD5+ T cells. The data were produced by immunoSEQ multiplex PCR, yet TCRdb's version contains in-frame clones alone and is incomplete. Of 9,500 or so clones listed, roughly 44% are singletons. Input material: skin. All receptors come from a female BALB/c mouse given C57BL/6 T cells with graft-versus-host disease after an allogeneic hematopoietic cell transplant.

This clone was observed a few times. Gene names are mouse gene names. The CDR3 end falls 1 residue outside the read, so it is completed with the germline J gene. The genes are TRBV13-2 and TRBJ2-3; 9 bases match TRBD2. From germline, CDR1 is NNHNN and CDR2 SYGAGS (reference sequence). The CDR3 consists of 15 residues. J lost 1 base, V lost 0 bases, and 0 bases had no gene match. The CDR3 is CASGDDWGGAETLYF. The sequenced CDR3 bases are TGTGCCAGCGGTGATGACTGGGGGGGTGCAGAAACGCTGTAT.

This clone is medium-sized in the sample. The gene names here belong to mouse. The read stops 1 residue short of the end of the CDR3; the missing end is completed from the germline J gene. This rearrangement joins TRBV12-2 to TRBJ2-1; 7 bases are a match to TRBD2. This CDR3 is 15 amino acids long. The junction had 6 bases not matched to a gene; V was cut back by 0 bases and J by 5 bases. Germline values: CDR1 SGHLS, CDR2 HYDKME. CDR3 DNA (partial): TGTGCCAGCTCTCTCGGTGGGGGGATTAATGCTGAGCAGTTC. Amino acid sequence: CASSLGGGINAEQF. The entire CDR3 is CASSLGGGINAEQFF.

Comments on this clone: Mouse gene names and germline throughout. With the read ending 1 residue before the CDR3 end, the germline J gene is used to fill in that end. The chain joins TRBV26 to TRBJ2-5; 9 nucleotides match TRBD2. The CDR3 spans 16 residues. The V and J ends lost 4 bases and 2 bases, in that order; junction bases with no gene match: 7. CDR1 is KGHPV, CDR2 FQNQEV, per germline (reference sequence). The CDR3 sequence is CASSRRLGDTQDTQYF. Partial CDR3 DNA: TGTGCCAGCAGTCGCAGACTGGGGGACACCCAAGACACCCAGTAC.

This clone occurred once. Mouse names are used for the genes. The read ends 1 residue before the CDR3 terminus; that terminus is restored from the germline J gene. The chain employs TRBV26 and TRBJ2-5; no firm D call. Per the germline V gene, CDR1 is KGHPV and CDR2 is FQNQEV (reference sequence). The CDR3 has 13 amino acids. Trimming took off 3 bases at V and 3 bases at J, with 7 bases between the two ends. The covered CDR3 bases are TGTGCCAGCAGTCTCGGCGCACAAGACACCCAGTAC. This codes for CASSLGAQDTQY. The complete CDR3 protein is CASSLGAQDTQYF.

A word on this clone: Gene names and germline refer to mouse. The read gets to within 1 residue of the CDR3 end, and the germline J gene fills in the rest. The V and J genes are TRBV31 and TRBJ2-4; 8 bases map to TRBD2. The junction had 5 bases not matched to a gene; V was cut back by 3 bases and J by 0 bases. Germline V CDR1 and CDR2: GKSSPN, SITVG. The CDR3 has 15 residues. The CDR3 DNA, read in part, is TGTGCCTGGAGCTGGGGGGCGATTAGTCAAAACACCTTGTAC. This codes for CAWSWGAISQNTLY. The full CDR3 protein is CAWSWGAISQNTLYF.

A remark on this clone: All gene names here are mouse names. The read terminates 1 residue before the CDR3 end, so the remaining end is supplied by the germline J gene. This chain connects TRBV23 to TRBJ2-7; TRBD1, the table's D call, was not compared with the DNA. The germline V gene has CDR1 KGHTA and CDR2 FQNQQP. The CDR3 is made up of 12 amino acids. CDR3 bases read: TGCTCCAGCAGTCGACAGGGCTATGAACAGTAC. Protein: CSSSRQGYEQY. The whole CDR3 protein reads CSSSRQGYEQYF.

This clone was picked up a small number of times. Gene names are the mouse ones. CDR3 DNA (partial): TGTGCCAGCAGACTGGGGGGCCAAAACACCTTGTAC. Translating it yields CASRLGGQNTLY. The whole CDR3 protein is CASRLGGQNTLYF. The chain recombines TRBV3 with TRBJ2-4; 9 positions agree with TRBD2. The CDR3 end falls 1 residue outside the read, so it is completed with the germline J gene. V dropped 6 bases and J dropped 3; count of bases not matched to a gene: 1. Germline CDR1 is SNHLY and CDR2 is FYNGKV (reference sequence). The CDR3 length is 13 residues.

A remark on this clone: The gene names given are mouse names. The read terminates 1 residue before the CDR3 end, so the remaining end is supplied by the germline J gene. V and J are TRBV26 and TRBJ2-7, with TRBD1 as a possible D gene (6 bases). Trimming cost V 4 bases and J 0 bases, with 10 bases left between them. CDR3 length equals 14 residues. The germline CDR1 and CDR2 sequences are KGHPV and FQNQEV (reference sequence). The sequenced CDR3 bases are TGTGCCAGCAGTCCCGGGACATTCTCCTATGAACAGTAC. Amino acid sequence: CASSPGTFSYEQY. The CDR3 reads in full as CASSPGTFSYEQYF. The entire variable domain, with the rest obtained from reference TRBV26 and TRBJ2-7, is as follows: NSKVIQTPRYLVKGQGQKAKMRCIPEKGHPVVFWYQQNKNNEFKFLINFQNQEVLQQIDMTEKRFSAECPSNSPCSLEIQSSEAGDSALYLCASSPGTFSYEQYFGPGTRLTVL.

This clone has just one count. The genes and germline here are from mouse. The read falls 1 residue short of the CDR3 end, and the missing part is taken from the germline J gene. The chain employs TRBV23 and TRBJ1-1. The CDR3 is 13 amino acids. Germline V gene data show CDR1 as KGHTA and CDR2 as FQNQQP. The CDR3 sequence: CSSSQSSRTEVFF. The CDR3 bases that were read are TGCTCCAGCAGTCAATCGAGCCGCACAGAAGTCTTC.

To note about this clone: All gene names here are mouse names. The read halts 1 residue ahead of the CDR3 end, with the missing end drawn from the germline J gene. The chain uses TRBV5 and TRBJ2-1, with 8 bases lining up with TRBD2. This CDR3 is 15 amino acids long. Germline assignment: CDR1 LGHNA and CDR2 YNLKQL (reference sequence). With 4 bases clipped from V and 3 bases from J, the junction kept 5 bases outside the gene matches. The CDR3 DNA, read in part, is TGTGCCAGCAGCCCCGTGGGGGGGGTCTATGCTGAGCAGTTC. Residues: CASSPVGGVYAEQF. In full, the CDR3 reads CASSPVGGVYAEQFF.

In this sample, this clone turned up a few times. Genes and germline are mouse. The CDR3 end falls 1 residue outside the read, so it is completed with the germline J gene. The V gene is TRBV26, the J gene TRBJ2-4; possible D gene TRBD1, 5 bases. The V gene lost 7 bases and the J gene lost 4 bases, with 15 bases spanning the gap. CDR3 length equals 14 residues. Germline V gene lookup returns CDR1 KGHPV and CDR2 FQNQEV (reference sequence). Incomplete CDR3 DNA: TGTGCCAGCACCCAGGGAGGGTGGAAAAACACCTTGTAC. It specifies CASTQGGWKNTLY. The full CDR3 is CASTQGGWKNTLYF.

Turning to this clone: Genes and germline come from the mouse. The sequenced fragment ends 1 residue before the CDR3 boundary, so the rest is inferred from the germline J gene. V and J are TRBV26 and TRBJ2-4; D is unresolved. Trimming removed 2 bases from V and 6 bases from J, with 9 bases in between. CDR1 and CDR2 (germline): KGHPV, FQNQEV (reference sequence). This CDR3 region has 13 residues. The DNA read from the CDR3 is TGTGCCAGCAGTCTGGGGGTGGAGAACACCTTGTAC. Its protein is CASSLGVENTLY. The whole CDR3 protein is CASSLGVENTLYF.

Points on this clone: The germline and genes are mouse ones. The CDR3 goes on 1 residue after the read ends, and that part is filled in from the germline J gene. V usage is TRBV12-2 and J usage is TRBJ2-3; 10 nucleotides agree with TRBD1. Trimming removed 1 base from V and 4 bases from J; junction bases left unmatched: 1. Germline values: CDR1 SGHLS, CDR2 HYDKME. The CDR3 loop spans 14 amino acids. Here the CDR3 reads CASSLDRGTETLYF. The CDR3 bases that were read are TGTGCCAGCTCTCTGGACAGGGGGACAGAAACGCTGTAT.

For this clone: Any gene name here is a mouse gene name. The read terminates 1 residue ahead of where the CDR3 ends, so the germline J gene completes it. The rearrangement links TRBV26 to TRBJ2-4, with 9 bases matching TRBD2. This CDR3 spans 16 amino acids. J lost 1 base, V lost 4 bases, and 6 bases had no gene match. Germline values: CDR1 KGHPV, CDR2 FQNQEV (reference sequence). CDR3 DNA, as far as it was read: TGTGCCAGCAGTCGACTGGGGGCCAGGGGTCAAAACACCTTGTAC. Translating it yields CASSRLGARGQNTLY. The whole CDR3 protein is CASSRLGARGQNTLYF.

A remark on this clone: Mouse germline and gene names are used. This specimen includes other DNA sequences encoding the same CDR3. The CDR3 DNA, read in part, is TGTGCCAGCAGTCTAGACAGGGCTGGAAATACGCTCTAT. Its translation: CASSLDRAGNTLY. In full, the CDR3 reads CASSLDRAGNTLYF. The J gene is TRBJ1-3, the V gene TRBV3; TRBD1 aligns across 7 bases. Read data end 1 residue before the CDR3 end; the end is taken from the germline J gene. Per germline, CDR1 SNHLY and CDR2 FYNGKV (reference sequence). CDR3 size: 14 residues. Trimming took 6 bases from V and 2 from J; bases not matched to a gene: 4.

Remarks on this clone: Mouse gene names and germline throughout. Coverage ceases 1 residue before the CDR3 finishes, and the germline J gene fills in the end. This chain links TRBV12-2 with TRBJ2-5, with 11 bases aligning to TRBD1. J lost 6 bases, V lost 2 bases, and 0 bases had no gene match. CDR3 length equals 13 residues. The V gene's germline CDR1 is SGHLS and CDR2 HYDKME. The CDR3 reads CASSRTGGDTQYF. CDR3 bases read: TGTGCCAGCTCTCGGACAGGGGGCGACACCCAGTAC.

This clone was counted a few times. The gene symbols are mouse symbols. The read is 1 residue too short to cover the CDR3 end, so that end is filled in from the germline J gene. The chain uses TRBV26 and TRBJ2-4; 10 bases are shared with TRBD1. V trimming: 4 bases; J trimming: 4 bases; junction bases outside the gene matches: 5. CDR3 size: 15 residues. Germline loops: CDR1 KGHPV, CDR2 FQNQEV (reference sequence). The CDR3 loop reads CASSPSGTGENTLYF. CDR3 bases read: TGTGCCAGCAGTCCATCCGGGACAGGGGAAAACACCTTGTAC.

In regard to this clone: All gene names here are mouse names. The CDR3 end lies 1 residue beyond the end of the read and is filled in from the germline J gene. The V gene is TRBV23, the J gene TRBJ1-4; the D call of TRBD1 is as the table states it, not checked on the DNA. CDR1 KGHTA and CDR2 FQNQQP come from the germline V gene. The CDR3 is 14 residues long. The sequenced CDR3 bases are TGCTCCAGCAGTCAAGAGGGTTCCAACGAAAGATTATTT. Its protein is CSSSQEGSNERLF. The CDR3 reads in full as CSSSQEGSNERLFF. Variable domain in full (rest from reference TRBV23 and TRBJ1-4): DAAVTQKPRYLIKMKGQEAEMKCIPEKGHTAVFWYQQKQSKELKFLIYFQNQQPLDQIDMVKERFSAVCPSSSLCSLGIRTCEAEDSALYLCSSSQEGSNERLFFGHGTKLSVL.

Of note for this clone: Gene names denote mouse genes. The observed sequence ends 1 residue before the CDR3 terminus, with the missing tail filled in from the germline J gene. The chain has TRBV26 and TRBJ2-7; D is undetermined. Trimming took off 2 bases at V and 4 bases at J, with 6 bases between the two ends. This CDR3 comprises 12 residues. Germline loops: CDR1 KGHPV, CDR2 FQNQEV (reference sequence). CDR3 DNA, as far as it was read: TGTGCCAGCAGTCTGGTTGGGTATGAACAGTAC. Its translation is CASSLVGYEQY. The complete CDR3 reads CASSLVGYEQYF.

This clone was seen a few times. The listed genes are named as in mouse. The read finishes 1 residue shy of the CDR3 end, and the germline J gene is used to complete it. V gene TRBV26 combines with J gene TRBJ2-7; 10 bases fit TRBD2. The V gene end was trimmed by 2 bases and the J gene end by 6 bases; junction bases not matched to a gene: 1. The germline V gene has CDR1 KGHPV and CDR2 FQNQEV (reference sequence). The CDR3 is 13 residues long. The CDR3 region is CASSLLGGLEQYF. The sequenced CDR3 bases are TGTGCCAGCAGTCTGCTGGGGGGGCTTGAACAGTAC.

In regard to this clone: The listed genes are named as in mouse. The CDR3 is cut off 1 residue early in the read; its end comes from the germline J gene. V and J are TRBV31 and TRBJ1-1, with 9 bases lining up with TRBD1. This CDR3 has 14 residues. CDR1 GKSSPN and CDR2 SITVG come from the germline V gene. V lost 1 base, J lost 4 bases, and 4 bases stayed unmatched. CDR3 bases read: TGTGCCTGGAGTCGGGACAGGGAAGCCACAGAAGTCTTC. This codes for CAWSRDREATEVF. The CDR3 in full is CAWSRDREATEVFF.

Note on this clone: Mouse names are used for the genes. Read sequence stops 1 residue before the CDR3 end, and the germline J gene provides the missing end. V is TRBV26 and J is TRBJ2-4; D is possibly TRBD1 (6 bases). Germline CDR1 reads KGHPV; CDR2 reads FQNQEV (reference sequence). The CDR3 covers 14 residues. The V gene lost 4 bases and the J gene lost 0 bases, with 8 bases spanning the gap. The CDR3 loop reads CASSPGTSQNTLYF. The covered CDR3 bases are TGTGCCAGCAGTCCCGGGACAAGTCAAAACACCTTGTAC.

Comments on this clone: The genes are named according to mouse. The CDR3 extends 1 residue past the end of the read, so its final part is completed from the germline J gene. V and J are TRBV16 and TRBJ1-1; TRBD1 might be the D (6 bases). CDR3 size: 13 residues. Trimming stripped 5 bases from V and 2 bases from J, with 9 bases between. The germline V gene has CDR1 SGHSA and CDR2 FRNQAP. Partial CDR3 DNA: TGTGCAAGCAGCCCCAGGGGTAACACAGAAGTCTTC. Protein product: CASSPRGNTEVF. The whole CDR3 protein reads CASSPRGNTEVFF.

Regarding this clone: The gene symbols are mouse symbols. The CDR3 end is not reached by the read, which stops 1 residue before it; the germline J gene fills it in. This chain connects TRBV31 to TRBJ2-4, with TRBD2 as a possible D gene (7 bases). The V gene's germline CDR1 is GKSSPN and CDR2 SITVG. Trimming stripped 0 bases from V and 3 bases from J, with 13 bases between. There are 15 residues in the CDR3. The CDR3 protein is CAWSLGGVVQNTLYF. The covered CDR3 bases are TGTGCCTGGAGTCTAGGGGGGGTAGTACAAAACACCTTGTAC.

A remark on this clone: Mouse names are used for the genes. The read finishes 1 residue shy of the CDR3 end, and the germline J gene is used to complete it. The chain combines TRBV26 with TRBJ1-6, with D perhaps matching TRBD1 (6 bases). TRBJ1-6 is known as an ORF, though its function is uncertain. V was pared by 3 bases and J by 4 bases, with 10 bases between. This CDR3 comprises 15 residues. Germline assignment: CDR1 KGHPV and CDR2 FQNQEV (reference sequence). The CDR3 loop reads CASSLPDSYNSPLYF. The DNA read from the CDR3 is TGTGCCAGCAGTCTACCGGACAGTTATAATTCGCCCCTCTAC.

Only a few counts were recorded for this clone. Gene names refer to mouse genes. The CDR3 sequence: CASSLAGAPGNTLYF. The CDR3 bases that were read are TGTGCCAGCAGTCTGGCAGGGGCGCCTGGAAATACGCTCTAT. The chain couples TRBV26 to TRBJ1-3, with D possibly being TRBD1 (6 bases). The observed sequence ends 1 residue before the CDR3 terminus, with the missing tail filled in from the germline J gene. The V end was cut by 2 bases, the J end by 2 bases, with 10 bases between. The CDR3 is made up of 15 amino acids. CDR1 and CDR2 (germline): KGHPV, FQNQEV (reference sequence).